A selection of T cell receptor beta chains follows, all from one sample in a study of blood T cell repertoires in COVID-19. Some clones are missing from TCRdb's copy, which holds only in-frame ones; the method was immunoSEQ multiplex PCR. The table includes under 250,000 clones, around 90% detected once. Source material: peripheral blood. Every receptor here comes from a man between 25 and 39 years old with acute or convalescent COVID-19. Both conserved end residues are part of each CDR3. The D gene is left open where the match is weak. A clone size is listed for some rows: how often the clone was seen (once, few, many), or a class if it is expanded.

d_call	j_call	v_call	clone_size	cdr3_aa	cdr3_nt
TRBD1	TRBJ2-3	TRBV4-2	-	CASSQASGQGTDTQYF	TGTGCCAGCAGCCAAGCGAGTGGACAGGGCACAGATACGCAGTATTTT
-	TRBJ1-6	TRBV28	-	CASSGEGNSPLHF	TGTGCCAGCTCAGGGGAGGGTAATTCACCCCTCCACTTT
-	TRBJ2-2	TRBV9	-	CASSPRPEGAGELFF	TGTGCCAGCAGCCCCCGCCCTGAGGGGGCCGGGGAGCTGTTTTTT
-	TRBJ1-1	TRBV5-6	-	CASSFGTGINTEAFF	TGTGCCAGCAGCTTCGGTACAGGGATAAACACTGAAGCTTTCTTT
-	TRBJ1-2	TRBV6-1	-	CASSEVNRNYGYTF	TGTGCCAGCAGTGAAGTGAACAGGAACTATGGCTACACCTTC
TRBD1	TRBJ2-5	TRBV7-8	-	CASSLDLTGASAQYF	TGTGCCAGCAGCTTAGACCTAACAGGGGCTTCCGCCCAGTACTTC
-	TRBJ2-1	TRBV3-1/TRBV3-2	-	CASSPKGVSYNEQFF	TGTGCCAGCAGCCCCAAAGGAGTGTCCTACAATGAGCAGTTCTTC
-	TRBJ1-3	TRBV27	-	CASSLSPRRMLVWSGPGDTIYF	TGTGCCAGCAGTTTATCTCCCCGCCGTATGTTGGTATGGAGCGGACCTGGGGACACCATATATTTT
TRBD1	TRBJ1-5	TRBV4-1	-	CASSQKGQGAISQPQHF	TGCGCCAGCAGCCAAAAGGGGCAGGGGGCGATTTCTCAGCCCCAGCATTTT
TRBD1	TRBJ1-1	TRBV28	-	CASSPLRTGGHTEAFF	TGTGCCAGCAGTCCCCTGAGGACAGGGGGGCATACTGAAGCTTTCTTT
TRBD2	TRBJ2-1	TRBV28	-	CASSLTANSGRGFF	TGTGCCAGCAGTTTGACAGCGAATAGCGGGAGGGGGTTCTTC
TRBD2	TRBJ2-5	TRBV11-2	-	CASSYRLAGAETQYF	TGTGCCAGCAGCTATCGGCTAGCGGGGGCGGAGACCCAGTACTTC
-	TRBJ1-2	TRBV29-1	-	CSTTSSEVYGYTF	TGCAGCACGACATCATCGGAGGTCTATGGCTACACCTTC
-	TRBJ2-5	TRBV5-1	-	CASSLVGGIQETQYF	TGCGCCAGCAGCTTGGTCGGCGGGATCCAAGAGACCCAGTACTTC
-	TRBJ2-3	TRBV28	-	CASSLLIADTQYF	TGTGCCAGCAGTTTGCTTATAGCAGATACGCAGTATTTT
TRBD1	TRBJ1-1	TRBV18	once	CASSQGQGALNTEAFF	TGTGCCAGCTCACAGGGACAGGGGGCACTGAACACTGAAGCTTTCTTT
TRBD1	TRBJ1-6	TRBV7-3	-	CASSLNAGGNSPLHF	TGTGCCAGCAGCTTAAACGCAGGGGGAAATTCACCCCTCCACTTT
TRBD1	TRBJ1-2	TRBV19	-	CASSIDSGTGLNYGYTF	TGTGCCAGTAGTATAGATTCCGGGACAGGGCTTAACTATGGCTACACCTTC
-	TRBJ2-3	TRBV18	-	CASSPQLGTQYF	TGTGCCAGCTCACCACAGCTTGGTACGCAGTATTTT
-	TRBJ2-2	TRBV6-5	once	CASSFVPNTGELFF	TGTGCCAGCAGTTTCGTCCCGAACACCGGGGAGCTGTTTTTT
-	TRBJ1-2	TRBV19	-	CASSTGNSYGYTF	TGTGCCAGTAGTACAGGAAACTCGTATGGCTACACCTTC
-	TRBJ2-3	TRBV19	once	CATDQGLGTDTQYF	TGTGCCACCGATCAGGGTTTGGGCACAGATACGCAGTATTTT
-	TRBJ2-7	TRBV12-5	-	CASGETPTYEQYF	TGTGCTAGTGGCGAGACTCCGACCTACGAGCAGTACTTC
-	TRBJ1-5	TRBV2	-	CASSDNSNQPQHF	TGTGCCAGCAGTGATAATAGCAATCAGCCCCAGCATTTT
-	TRBJ2-4	TRBV2	-	CASSGPGAKNIQYF	TGTGCCAGCAGTGGTCCGGGGGCCAAAAACATTCAGTACTTC
-	TRBJ1-6	TRBV28	once	CASSLLGGSRRSYNSPLHF	TGTGCCAGCAGTTTGCTTGGTGGGTCTCGACGGAGCTATAATTCACCCCTCCACTTT
-	TRBJ2-3	TRBV21-1	-	CASSKERGQGLVRGTDTQYF	TGTGCCAGCAGCAAAGAACGAGGACAGGGGTTAGTTAGGGGCACAGATACGCAGTATTTT
-	TRBJ2-3	TRBV5-1	-	CASTVASSTDTQYF	TGCGCCAGCACAGTAGCGTCTAGCACAGATACGCAGTATTTT
TRBD1	TRBJ1-2	TRBV6-5	-	CASSPRQGLGYTF	TGTGCCAGCAGTCCCCGACAGGGGCTTGGCTACACCTTC
-	TRBJ1-5	TRBV28	-	CASSQIDQPQHF	TGTGCCAGCAGTCAGATCGATCAGCCCCAGCATTTT
TRBD1	TRBJ2-1	TRBV7-2	-	CASSLGSGTGYHNEQFF	TGTGCCAGCAGCTTAGGCTCCGGGACAGGGTACCACAATGAGCAGTTCTTC
TRBD2	TRBJ2-3	TRBV12-3/TRBV12-4	-	CASSLAGLLLYF	TGTGCCAGCTCTCTAGCGGGACTACTCTTGTATTTT
-	TRBJ1-2	TRBV6-4	-	CASSAAGNYGYTF	TGTGCCAGCAGTGCGGCAGGGAACTATGGCTACACCTTC
-	TRBJ2-6	TRBV3-1/TRBV3-2	-	CASSGPTGANVLTF	TGTGCCAGCAGCGGCCCCACAGGGGCCAACGTCCTGACTTTC
TRBD1	TRBJ1-4	TRBV6-5	-	CASRTGFQYEKLFF	TGTGCCAGCAGGACAGGGTTTCAGTATGAAAAACTGTTTTTT
-	TRBJ2-5	TRBV12-3/TRBV12-4	-	CASRRGQETQYF	TGTGCCAGCAGAAGGGGGCAAGAGACCCAGTACTTC
TRBD1	TRBJ2-7	TRBV27	few	CASSVNRGSYEQYF	TGTGCCAGCAGTGTGAACAGGGGATCCTACGAGCAGTACTTC
TRBD1	TRBJ1-1	TRBV19	-	CASSQGVAEAFF	TGTGCCAGTAGTCAGGGGGTGGCTGAAGCTTTCTTT
-	TRBJ1-1	TRBV28	-	CASSFRGRAFF	TGTGCCAGCAGTTTCAGGGGTAGGGCTTTCTTT
TRBD1	TRBJ1-2	TRBV28	-	CASSLPGQYTYGYTF	TGTGCCAGCAGCCTCCCGGGACAGTACACCTATGGCTACACCTTC
-	TRBJ1-1	TRBV29-1	-	CSVEFARRANTEAFF	TGCAGCGTTGAATTCGCCCGCAGGGCGAACACTGAAGCTTTCTTT
TRBD1	TRBJ1-2	TRBV12-3/TRBV12-4	-	CASSKQGRYGYTF	TGTGCCAGCAGTAAACAGGGGCGCTATGGCTACACCTTC
-	TRBJ2-1	TRBV18	-	CASSPRDTGGGEQFF	TGTGCCAGCTCACCGAGGGATACAGGGGGGGGTGAGCAGTTCTTC
-	TRBJ1-6	TRBV6-5	-	CASKSYSNSPLHF	TGTGCCAGCAAATCTTACAGTAATTCACCCCTCCACTTT
TRBD1	TRBJ2-7	TRBV2	-	CASTSDRADYEQYF	TGTGCCAGCACCTCGGACAGGGCCGACTACGAGCAGTACTTC
-	TRBJ2-7	TRBV9	few	CASSFRPLSDEQYF	TGTGCCAGCAGCTTTAGACCCCTAAGCGACGAGCAGTACTTC
TRBD1	TRBJ1-4	TRBV6-5	-	CASRRQQGVGEKLFF	TGTGCCAGCAGGAGACAGCAGGGGGTGGGTGAAAAACTGTTTTTT
TRBD2	TRBJ2-2	TRBV25-1	-	CASSEGLAGNTGELFF	TGTGCCAGCAGTGAAGGCCTAGCGGGGAACACCGGGGAGCTGTTTTTT
TRBD2	TRBJ2-7	TRBV27	-	CASSLKGGSSSYEQYF	TGTGCCAGCAGCTTAAAGGGAGGGTCGAGCTCCTACGAGCAGTACTTC
TRBD1	TRBJ1-6	TRBV7-2	-	CASSVQGSPLHF	TGTGCCAGCAGCGTACAGGGGTCACCCCTCCACTTT
-	TRBJ2-5	TRBV4-1	many	CASSQAGLARTQETQYF	TGCGCCAGCAGCCAAGCTGGTTTAGCGCGAACCCAAGAGACCCAGTACTTC
-	TRBJ1-6	TRBV2	-	CASRLTGPNSPLHF	TGTGCCAGCAGGTTGACGGGTCCCAATTCACCCCTCCACTTT
-	TRBJ1-5	TRBV28	-	CASRKSQGYRAQHF	TGTGCCAGCAGGAAGTCACAGGGATATAGAGCCCAGCATTTT